Listed below are T cell receptor beta chains from one sample, sequenced in a study of blood T cells in healthy people across ages. Via MiXCR, TCRdb re-called the 5' RACE reads, giving one row per CDR3 protein. The sample carries 800,000 to 950,000 distinct CDR3 sequences, 25% to 30% recorded once. A further study also used this sample, focusing on T cells of mothers and their children.

Sequenced sample: blood. The receptors were gathered from a woman aged 40 to 50 in good health. Each CDR3 is given with its conserved first and last residue. Fields, in order: D gene, J gene, V gene, clone size, CDR3 protein, CDR3 DNA. The D gene is left open where the match is weak. For some rows the clone size is stated as once, few or many, or as a class when expanded; others skip it.

TRBD2 | TRBJ2-1 | TRBV2 | few | CASSDQRGGYNEQFF | TGTGCCAGCAGTGACCAGCGGGGGGGATACAATGAGCAGTTCTTC
- | TRBJ1-1 | TRBV7-3 | once | CASARTGNTEAFF | TGTGCCAGCGCTAGGACGGGCAACACTGAAGCTTTCTTT
TRBD1 | TRBJ2-7 | TRBV20-1 | - | CSAPGQGHHEQYF | TGCAGTGCCCCCGGACAGGGTCATCACGAGCAGTACTTC
TRBD1 | TRBJ2-1 | TRBV4-3 | many | CASSLTGEAYNEQFF | TGCGCCAGCAGCCTGACAGGGGAGGCCTACAATGAGCAGTTCTTC
- | TRBJ2-2 | TRBV7-2 | few | CASSLGGGGELFF | TGTGCCAGCAGCTTAGGTGGTGGCGGGGAGCTGTTTTTT
- | TRBJ1-1 | TRBV12-3/TRBV12-4 | - | CASSLGVAGRMNTEAFF | TGTGCCAGCAGTTTAGGGGTGGCGGGGCGGATGAACACTGAAGCTTTCTTT
TRBD1 | TRBJ2-1 | TRBV5-5 | - | CASGLACWTGGNEQFF | TGTGCCAGCGGCTTGGCCTGTTGGACAGGGGGCAATGAGCAGTTCTTC
- | TRBJ2-7 | TRBV12-3/TRBV12-4 | once | CASVGVETYEQYF | TGTGCCAGCGTCGGAGTAGAAACCTACGAGCAGTACTTC
- | TRBJ2-3 | TRBV5-1 | - | CASSTGTADTQYF | TGCGCCAGCAGCACCGGGACGGCAGATACGCAGTATTTT
- | TRBJ1-5 | TRBV27 | few | CASSSSPRGPRQPQHF | TGTGCCAGCAGTTCCTCCCCCAGAGGCCCTAGACAGCCCCAGCATTTT
TRBD2 | TRBJ2-5 | TRBV20-1 | - | CSPLGAGDWETQYF | TGCAGTCCTCTAGGAGCGGGAGATTGGGAGACCCAGTACTTC
- | TRBJ2-3 | TRBV4-3 | - | CASSQDLAVADTQYF | TGCGCCAGCAGCCAAGATCTGGCGGTAGCAGATACGCAGTATTTT
- | TRBJ1-6 | TRBV24-1 | - | CATSDRQPNSPLHF | TGTGCCACCAGTGATAGGCAGCCTAATTCACCCCTCCACTTT
- | TRBJ2-1 | TRBV7-2 | many | CASSSQYNEQFF | TGTGCCAGCAGCTCTCAGTACAATGAGCAGTTCTTC
- | TRBJ1-5 | TRBV10-2 | - | CASSEGGDNQPQHF | TGCGCCAGCAGTGAAGGGGGGGATAATCAGCCCCAGCATTTT
TRBD1 | TRBJ2-6 | TRBV7-2 | many | CASSLAGQGRGANVLTF | TGTGCCAGCAGCTTAGCGGGACAGGGGAGAGGGGCCAACGTCCTGACTTTC
TRBD1 | TRBJ1-2 | TRBV27 | few | CASTSGQGNYGYTF | TGTGCCAGCACTTCGGGACAGGGGAACTATGGCTACACCTTC
- | TRBJ2-3 | TRBV30 | few | CAWGRDGGEQYF | TGTGCCTGGGGCCGAGATGGCGGGGAGCAGTATTTT
- | TRBJ2-1 | TRBV28 | few | CASSLDASYNEQFF | TGTGCCAGCAGTTTAGATGCATCATACAATGAGCAGTTCTTC
- | TRBJ1-1 | TRBV12-3/TRBV12-4 | few | CASSIDRARAEAFF | TGTGCCAGCAGCATCGACCGGGCAAGGGCTGAAGCTTTCTTT
- | TRBJ1-1 | TRBV7-3 | few | CASPKIPGAFF | TGTGCCAGCCCGAAGATTCCGGGCGCTTTCTTT
- | TRBJ2-5 | TRBV7-2 | few | CASSSVTRGYQETQYF | TGTGCCAGCAGCTCCGTCACTCGGGGGTACCAAGAGACCCAGTACTTC
- | TRBJ2-5 | TRBV5-6 | - | CASSLWGAGYDEQYF | TGTGCCAGCAGCTTGTGGGGGGCAGGCTACGATGAGCAGTACTTC
TRBD2 | TRBJ2-1 | TRBV20-1 | many | CSARDQRTTGGPRKEQFF | TGCAGTGCTAGAGATCAACGCACCACGGGGGGGCCGAGGAAGGAGCAGTTCTTC
TRBD2 | TRBJ2-1 | TRBV29-1 | - | CSVEGTSVNNEQFF | TGCAGCGTCGAGGGGACTAGCGTAAACAATGAGCAGTTCTTC
TRBD2 | TRBJ2-1 | TRBV28 | few | CASSLGLAGDYNEQFF | TGTGCCAGCAGTTTGGGACTAGCGGGGGATTACAATGAGCAGTTCTTC
- | TRBJ2-1 | TRBV5-1 | few | CASRRDGGNEQFF | TGCGCCAGCAGGCGGGATGGCGGGAATGAGCAGTTCTTC
- | TRBJ1-1 | TRBV12-3/TRBV12-4 | few | CASTPLGGASEAFF | TGTGCCAGCACTCCCCTCGGGGGGGCCTCTGAAGCTTTCTTT
- | TRBJ2-7 | TRBV2 | few | CASSGDQGSEQYF | TGTGCCAGCAGTGGGGACCAGGGTAGCGAGCAGTACTTC
- | TRBJ1-5 | TRBV27 | - | CASSFGGGFNQPQHF | TGTGCCAGCAGTTTTGGGGGGGGATTCAATCAGCCCCAGCATTTT
- | TRBJ2-7 | TRBV18 | few | CASSPTTVIAYEQYF | TGTGCCAGCTCACCCACCACTGTGATTGCCTACGAGCAGTACTTC
- | TRBJ1-3 | TRBV9 | few | CASSVRGLGIGNTIYF | TGTGCCAGCAGCGTAAGGGGGTTGGGGATCGGAAACACCATATATTTT
- | TRBJ1-2 | TRBV3-1 | many | CASSQQGFNYGYTF | TGTGCCAGCAGCCAACAGGGGTTCAACTATGGCTACACCTTC
- | TRBJ2-7 | TRBV28 | few | CASSLFPYEQYF | TGTGCCAGCAGTTTATTTCCTTACGAGCAGTACTTC
- | TRBJ2-4 | TRBV3-1 | few | CASSQQNGIAKNIRYF | TGTGCCAGCAGCCAACAAAACGGAATAGCCAAAAACATTCGGTACTTC
- | TRBJ2-5 | TRBV28 | - | CASSIQQGHQYF | TGTGCCAGCAGTATCCAACAGGGTCACCAGTACTTC
- | TRBJ1-1 | TRBV9 | few | CASSTHGGLNTEAFF | TGTGCCAGCAGCACCCACGGGGGACTGAACACTGAAGCTTTCTTT
TRBD2 | TRBJ2-3 | TRBV2 | - | CASSQAGGKDTQYF | TGTGCCAGCAGTCAAGCGGGGGGGAAAGATACGCAGTATTTT